Below are 21 T cell receptor beta chains sequenced from a single sample in a study of blood T cell repertoires in COVID-19. Some clones are missing from TCRdb's copy, which holds only in-frame ones; the method was immunoSEQ multiplex PCR. The sample carries nearly 250,000 clones, about 82% recorded once. Sequencing was performed on PBMCs or T cells enriched from blood (not recorded which). The source of these receptors is a woman between 45 and 60 years old who had recovered from COVID-19.

This clone was counted only a few times. DNA of the CDR3: TGTGCCAGCAGCCCCTTCGCAGGGGCCTACGAGCAGTACTTC. Translation gives CASSPFAGAYEQYF. This chain links TRBV7-8 with TRBJ2-7, with D possibly matching TRBD1 (6 bases). The CDR3 has 14 amino acids. V was clipped by 5 bases and J by 2 bases, with 13 bases between them. Germline CDR1 is SGHVS and CDR2 is FQNEAQ.

This chain connects TRBV5-4 to TRBJ2-5; 9 bases align to TRBD2. This CDR3 comprises 15 residues. From germline, CDR1 is SGHNT and CDR2 YYREEE (reference sequence). With 4 bases clipped from V and 2 bases from J, the junction kept 6 bases outside the gene matches. The CDR3 sequence: CASSVRTSVQETQYF. CDR3 bases: TGTGCCAGCAGCGTCAGGACTAGCGTACAAGAGACCCAGTACTTC.

The chain is built from TRBV30 and TRBJ1-2; a possible D gene is TRBD1 (5 bases). V gave up 1 base and J gave up 8 bases, with 20 bases separating them. In germline, CDR1 is GTSNPN, CDR2 SVGIG (reference sequence). The CDR3 is 15 residues long. The CDR3 sequence: CAWSEVRFRGLGYTF. The CDR3 DNA sequence: TGTGCCTGGAGTGAGGTTCGGTTTCGGGGACTCGGCTACACCTTC. The variable domain in full, completed from reference TRBV30 and TRBJ1-2, reads SQTIHQWPATLVQPVGSPLSLECTVEGTSNPNLYWYRQAAGRGLQLLFYSVGIGQISSEVPQNLSASRPQDRQFILSSKKLLLSDSGFYLCAWSEVRFRGLGYTFGSGTRLTVV.

This clone was seen just once. The CDR3, as DNA: TGTGCCAGTAGTCCCTGGACAGGAACTAGCACAGATACGCAGTATTTT. It codes for CASSPWTGTSTDTQYF. This chain connects TRBV19 to TRBJ2-3, with 7 bases aligning to TRBD1. This CDR3 region has 16 residues. From germline, CDR1 is LNHDA and CDR2 SQIVND (reference sequence). V lost 5 bases and J lost 0; bases outside the gene matches: 8.

The V gene is TRBV6-2 or TRBV6-3, the J gene TRBJ2-5; possible D gene TRBD2, 6 bases. Looked up from germline, CDR1 is MNHEY and CDR2 is SVGEGT. Trimming took 6 bases from V and 7 from J, leaving 24 bases between them. The CDR3 contains 16 residues. CDR3 DNA: TGTGCCAGCAGCGATGGCCGCCCCGGGAGATCTGGGACCCAGTACTTC. Its translation: CASSDGRPGRSGTQYF.

The chain links TRBV7-2 to TRBJ1-2; TRBD1 agrees at 7 bases. Germline CDR1 SGHTA, CDR2 FQGNSA. The CDR3 loop spans 14 amino acids. Trimming cost V 5 bases and J 5 bases; bases outside gene matches: 8. The CDR3 DNA follows: TGTGCCAGCAGCCGCGCAGGGGGTGGGTATGGCTACACCTTC. This sequence encodes CASSRAGGGYGYTF.

This clone was counted a single time. V and J are TRBV27 and TRBJ2-5, with D unclear. This CDR3 has 13 residues. The V end lost 2 bases, the J end lost 4 bases, and 8 bases lay between the germline ends. Germline V gene data show CDR1 as MNHEY and CDR2 as SMNVEV (reference sequence). The CDR3: CASSLQAGETQYF. The CDR3 DNA reads TGTGCCAGCAGTTTACAGGCTGGAGAGACCCAGTACTTC.

The chain is built from TRBV4-3 and TRBJ2-7, with 10 bases aligning to TRBD2. Germline V gives CDR1 LGHNA, CDR2 YSLEER. Trimming removed 0 bases from V and 5 bases from J; junction bases left unmatched: 13. The CDR3 is 18 residues long. This CDR3 reads CASSQDAPLLAGQHEQYF. The CDR3 coding sequence is TGCGCCAGCAGCCAAGATGCCCCCTTACTAGCGGGACAGCACGAGCAGTACTTC.

The genes are TRBV4-3 and TRBJ2-7; 7 positions match TRBD1. The CDR3 length is 14 residues. CDR1 is LGHNA, CDR2 YSLEER, per germline. V trimming: 4 bases; J trimming: 0 bases; junction bases outside the gene matches: 3. The CDR3: CASSRRTGSYEQYF. CDR3 DNA: TGCGCCAGCAGCCGCCGGACAGGCTCCTACGAGCAGTACTTC.

The J gene is TRBJ1-1, the V gene TRBV2; weak D call: TRBD1 (6 bases). CDR1 SNHLY and CDR2 FYNNEI come from the germline V gene. The CDR3 has 15 residues. V gave up 6 bases and J gave up 0 bases, with 14 bases separating them. Here the CDR3 reads CASSPEDSLNTEAFF. The CDR3 region has the DNA TGTGCCAGCAGCCCTGAGGACAGTTTGAACACTGAAGCTTTCTTT.

A single count supports this clone. The chain uses TRBV27 and TRBJ2-7, with D possibly being TRBD1 (6 bases). The ends were cut back, 3 bases at V and 2 bases at J, with 8 bases in the middle. The CDR3 sequence is 13 residues long. Germline V lookup: CDR1 MNHEY, CDR2 SMNVEV (reference sequence). The CDR3 region is CASSLKGAYEQYF. In nucleotides, the CDR3 is TGTGCCAGCAGTTTGAAGGGGGCCTACGAGCAGTACTTC.

The chain couples TRBV2 to TRBJ1-5; the match to TRBD1 covers 8 bases. The germline CDR1 and CDR2 sequences are SNHLY and FYNNEI. The trim removed 6 bases at V and 0 bases at J, leaving 4 bases unmatched. This CDR3 is built from 15 residues. In DNA, the CDR3 is TGTGCCAGCAGAGAGACAGGGGCTAGCAATCAGCCCCAGCATTTT. It specifies CASRETGASNQPQHF.

The rearrangement links TRBV28 to TRBJ2-7; 8 bases agree with TRBD1. V was clipped by 5 bases and J by 3 bases; unmatched bases: 12. Looked up from germline, CDR1 is MDHEN and CDR2 is SYDVKM. The CDR3 sequence is 16 residues long. CDR3 in DNA: TGTGCCAGCAGTCCCCGGACAGGGCGATCCGACTACGAGCAGTACTTC. Residues: CASSPRTGRSDYEQYF.

As regards this clone: Other nucleotide sequences in the sample specify the same CDR3. The chain employs TRBV6-5 and TRBJ1-2; 7 bases line up with TRBD1. Germline V gene data show CDR1 as MNHEY and CDR2 as SVGAGI. This CDR3 comprises 13 residues. With V trimmed by 5 bases and J by 3 bases, 3 bases remained unmatched. CDR3 in amino acids: CASSPTGDYGYTF. Here the CDR3 DNA reads TGTGCCAGCAGTCCTACAGGGGACTATGGCTACACCTTC.

This chain uses TRBV6-5 with TRBJ1-2; D is uncertain. V was shortened by 5 bases and J by 1 base, with 11 bases between the two germline ends. The CDR3 runs to 14 residues. Germline V CDR1 and CDR2: MNHEY, SVGAGI. Written as DNA, the CDR3 is TGTGCCAGCAGTCCGTACGCAGTTAACTATGGCTACACCTTC. Its translation: CASSPYAVNYGYTF.

This clone has only a few counts. The V gene is TRBV6-5, the J gene TRBJ1-5, with D possibly being TRBD1 (5 bases). The V end was cut by 8 bases, the J end by 3 bases, with 11 bases between. The CDR3 is 13 residues long. Germline values: CDR1 MNHEY, CDR2 SVGAGI. CDR3 region: CASGAWTNQPQHF. CDR3 DNA: TGTGCCAGCGGGGCATGGACCAATCAGCCCCAGCATTTT.

The J gene is TRBJ2-3, the V gene TRBV27; the match to TRBD1 covers 8 bases. The CDR3 is 14 amino acids. From germline, CDR1 is MNHEY and CDR2 SMNVEV (reference sequence). Trimming cost V 8 bases and J 5 bases; bases outside gene matches: 9. The CDR3 DNA follows: TGTGCCAGCGCAACGGACAGGGTGGGAGATACGCAGTATTTT. Translated, it gives CASATDRVGDTQYF.

The CDR3 loop is CASSSREVPQETQYF. CDR3 DNA: TGTGCCAGCAGCTCTAGGGAGGTACCCCAAGAGACCCAGTACTTC. The gene calls are TRBV7-2 and TRBJ2-5, with D possibly being TRBD2 (6 bases). Germline values: CDR1 SGHTA, CDR2 FQGNSA. The V and J ends lost 4 bases and 1 base respectively, with 13 bases between them. The CDR3 extends over 15 amino acids.

The chain has TRBV7-2 and TRBJ2-7; 9 bases are a match to TRBD2. This CDR3 contains 15 residues. The V gene end was trimmed by 1 base and the J gene end by 2 bases; junction bases not matched to a gene: 3. Germline V gene data show CDR1 as SGHTA and CDR2 as FQGNSA. CDR3 coding DNA: TGTGCCAGCAGCTTAGGCGCTAGCGGGACCTACGAGCAGTACTTC. Translating it yields CASSLGASGTYEQYF.

V is TRBV7-2 and J is TRBJ2-7, with 12 bases that match TRBD2. The CDR3 is 19 residues long. Looked up from germline, CDR1 is SGHTA and CDR2 is FQGNSA. The ends lost 0 bases at V and 0 bases at J; junction bases unmatched: 9. The CDR3 DNA follows: TGTGCCAGCAGCTTAGCTGCTAGCGGGGGGGCAACTAGCTCCTACGAGCAGTACTTC. This gives the protein CASSLAASGGATSSYEQYF.

The chain has TRBV28 and TRBJ2-1; 10 nucleotides line up with TRBD2. The CDR3 is 16 amino acids. Germline trimming cut 4 bases from V and 7 bases from J; bases unmatched to any gene: 10. The germline gives CDR1 MDHEN, CDR2 SYDVKM. This CDR3 is CASSSRTSGYRNEQFF. DNA of the CDR3: TGTGCCAGCAGTTCGCGGACTAGCGGATACCGGAATGAGCAGTTCTTC.